This T cell receptor beta chain was identified in a study of cytomegalovirus exposure and HLA in healthy donors. Overall study results and limits: A few of the chains that were CMV-associated were confirmed in vitro to be specific for CMV antigens.

Comment on this clone: The antigen is unknown.

All donors participated as healthy donors of bone marrow. V dropped 6 bases and J dropped 0; count of bases not matched to a gene: 5. Germline CDR1 reads MNHNS; CDR2 reads SASEGT. The CDR3 covers 15 residues. Amplification used 60 Vbeta primers and 13 Jbeta primers. In the authors' workflow: A later analysis counted approximately 80 million unique TCR beta chains, some 12 million shared. Produced via immunoSEQ multiplex PCR; TCRdb's table is partial and in-frame only. The DNA was the basis for D and trimming; V, J and clone size are from that table. In total, the table holds 65,000 to 95,000 clones. The gene calls are TRBV6-1 and TRBJ2-7; 10 bases align to TRBD1. The sequencing sample was made of PBMCs. The sequence came from a female donor in good health and CMV-seropositive. The CDR3 protein is CASRDWTGGSYEQYF. CDR3 DNA sequence: TGTGCCAGCAGGGACTGGACAGGGGGCTCCTACGAGCAGTACTTC.